This T cell receptor (beta chain) was found in a study of CD4 T cells in relation to SARS-CoV-2 and coronaviruses. Naive and memory CD4+ T cell DNA was deep-sequenced without culture. Sequenced by immunoSEQ multiplex PCR; TCRdb stores in-frame clones only, minus some. Altogether about 68,000 clones are present, over 85% being singletons, with the ten largest covering around 0.23%. Turning to this clone: Antigen: not known.

Trimming took 4 bases from V and 4 from J; bases not matched to a gene: 10. The germline CDR1 and CDR2 sequences are SGDLS and YYNGEE. The CDR3 has 16 amino acids. Study-wide results and limits: Each donor contributed either pre-pandemic or post-infection samples, not both. The assay detects memory recall responses, not culture-primed primary responses.

The unexposed donors gave CD4+ T cells in about 2010-2019, prior to COVID-19. The chain joins TRBV9 to TRBJ2-3, with 9 bases identical to TRBD2. The clonotype originates from a human donor in good health. Sample: naive CD4+ T cells from PBMCs. This sample's subset: naive CD4+ T cells isolated by negative enrichment. CDR3 region: CASSQISGSAPDTQYF. The CDR3 DNA reads TGTGCCAGCAGCCAAATTAGCGGGAGTGCCCCAGATACGCAGTATTTT.